These T cell receptor beta chains were read from a single sample in a study of cytomegalovirus exposure and HLA in healthy donors. Assay: immunoSEQ multiplex PCR; the TCRdb copy retains only in-frame clones and omits some. The repertoire consists of 110,000 to 150,000 clones, with about 70% occurring once and the leading ten covering roughly 2%. Specimen: PBMCs. These TCRs come from a woman aged 60-75 years in good health and CMV-seropositive. CDR3s include the opening cysteine and the closing phenylalanine or tryptophan. D genes are given only for firm matches. Not all rows give a size; the values are once, few, many and, for expanded clones, a class.

V gene	D gene	clone size	J gene	CDR3 DNA	CDR3 protein
TRBV19	TRBD1	NA	TRBJ2-7	TGTGCCAGTAGTAGCTACGGGACAGGGGACTACGAGCAGTACTTC	CASSSYGTGDYEQYF
TRBV4-1	NA	NA	TRBJ1-4	TGCGCCAGCAGCCTTGTTGTTGTATTAACTAATGAAAAACTGTTTTTT	CASSLVVVLTNEKLFF
TRBV30	TRBD2	NA	TRBJ2-7	TGTGCCTGGAGTGTAACTAGCGGGCCCTACGAGCAGTACTTC	CAWSVTSGPYEQYF
TRBV5-1	TRBD1	NA	TRBJ2-2	TGCGCCAGCAGCTTGGCGGGACAGGGGGCAGGGACCGGGGAGCTGTTTTTT	CASSLAGQGAGTGELFF
TRBV6-4	TRBD2	few	TRBJ2-3	TGTGCCAGTCGGATGACTAGCGGGAGCTCAGATACGCAGTATTTT	CASRMTSGSSDTQYF
TRBV7-2	NA	once	TRBJ2-7	TGTGCCAGCAGCTTATCCGGGAACTCCTACGAGCAGTACTTC	CASSLSGNSYEQYF
TRBV30	TRBD1	few	TRBJ1-1	TGTGCCTGGAAGCGACAGGGGGTAGGGACTGAAGCTTTCTTT	CAWKRQGVGTEAFF
TRBV5-1	TRBD2	once	TRBJ2-1	TGCGCCAGCAGCTTGGGACCTAGCGGGACCTACAATGAGCAGTTCTTC	CASSLGPSGTYNEQFF
TRBV28	TRBD2	NA	TRBJ2-1	TGTGCCAGCAGCCAACTAGCGGGAGGCCCCAATGAGCAGTTCTTC	CASSQLAGGPNEQFF
TRBV30	NA	NA	TRBJ2-2	TGTGCCTGGAGCGGAGGCGGGAACACCGGGGAGCTGTTTTTT	CAWSGGGNTGELFF
TRBV9	NA	NA	TRBJ2-5	TGTGCCAGCAGCGTCGAGACTAGGGTGTCTGAGACCCAGTACTTC	CASSVETRVSETQYF
TRBV9	TRBD1	NA	TRBJ1-4	TGTGCCAGCAGCGCGGTCGGGACAGGCTTTAATGAAAAACTGTTTTTT	CASSAVGTGFNEKLFF
TRBV5-1	TRBD2	NA	TRBJ2-3	TGCGCCAGCAGCTTGCTGACTAGCGGGAGAACAGATACGCAGTATTTT	CASSLLTSGRTDTQYF
TRBV28	TRBD2	few	TRBJ2-7	TGTGCCAGCAGCCTAGCGGGACTTTACGAGCAGTACTTC	CASSLAGLYEQYF
TRBV7-7	NA	few	TRBJ2-1	TGTGCCAGCAGCTTAAGCTCAGGGGAGGGGAATGAGCAGTTCTTC	CASSLSSGEGNEQFF
TRBV5-1	NA	NA	TRBJ1-1	TGCGCCAGCAGCTTAACGTTTCGTTCGGGTCTGAACACTGAAGCTTTCTTT	CASSLTFRSGLNTEAFF
TRBV30	TRBD2	NA	TRBJ2-1	TGTGCCTGGAGTCCCATCGGGACTAGCGGGCTCTGGCAGCAGTTCTTC	CAWSPIGTSGLWQQFF
TRBV15	NA	once	TRBJ1-1	TGTGCCACCAGCAGTACTGGGAGCACTGAAGCTTTCTTT	CATSSTGSTEAFF
TRBV9	NA	NA	TRBJ2-5	TGTGCCAGCAGCGTGGCCGGGGGAGAGACCCAGTACTTC	CASSVAGGETQYF
TRBV5-1	TRBD2	NA	TRBJ2-7	TGCGCCAGTAGGCCAATAGCGGGAGGCTACGAGCAGTACTTC	CASRPIAGGYEQYF
TRBV29-1	NA	NA	TRBJ1-2	TGCAGCGTTGAAGGGGGGGGCAGCTATGGCTACACCTTC	CSVEGGGSYGYTF
TRBV6-5	TRBD1	NA	TRBJ1-1	TGTGCCAGCAGATTAGACAGGGGGCTTAACACTGAAGCTTTCTTT	CASRLDRGLNTEAFF
TRBV2	TRBD2	NA	TRBJ2-3	TGTGCCAGCAGTGTCCGCGGGAGGGGAGATACGCAGTATTTT	CASSVRGRGDTQYF
TRBV28	NA	NA	TRBJ2-5	TGTGCCAGCAGTTTACTCCGACTAGTTAGAGTGGAGACCCAGTACTTC	CASSLLRLVRVETQYF
TRBV7-2	NA	once	TRBJ1-2	TGTGCCAGCAGCTTAGACAGCAGGGGCTATGGCTACACCTTC	CASSLDSRGYGYTF
TRBV5-4	NA	NA	TRBJ1-2	TGTGCCAGCAGCTTGGGGAGTGAACGAGCTAACTATGGCTACACCTTC	CASSLGSERANYGYTF
TRBV28	NA	NA	TRBJ1-5	TGTGCCAGCAGTTTCCCGGCAGGGGTTCAGCCCCAGCATTTT	CASSFPAGVQPQHF
TRBV5-1	TRBD1	NA	TRBJ2-3	TGCGCCAGCAGCTTGCCGGGACAGAGTACAGATACGCAGTATTTT	CASSLPGQSTDTQYF
TRBV27	NA	NA	TRBJ2-7	TGTGCCAGCAGCCCCGGGAAGAGGGAGCAGTACTTC	CASSPGKREQYF
TRBV18	TRBD1	once	TRBJ2-1	TGTGCCAGCTCACCAGGACAGGGTCACTCCTACAATGAGCAGTTCTTC	CASSPGQGHSYNEQFF
TRBV6-5	NA	NA	TRBJ1-2	TGTGCCAGCAGCCCCGTAACGGGGATAGGCTACACCTTC	CASSPVTGIGYTF
TRBV15	NA	few	TRBJ2-7	TGTGCCACCAGCAGGGGCGGGGTCGCCTACGAGCAGTACTTC	CATSRGGVAYEQYF
TRBV30	NA	NA	TRBJ1-3	TGTGCCTGGAGTGCGGGGGGGGGTACTGGAAACACCATATATTTT	CAWSAGGGTGNTIYF
TRBV5-4	TRBD2	NA	TRBJ2-1	TGTGCCAGCAGCTTGAGCTTGGGGCGGGAGGGTGAGCAGTTCTTC	CASSLSLGREGEQFF
TRBV28	TRBD1	NA	TRBJ2-7	TGTGCCAGCAGTTTCCAGGGGGCGTACGAGCAGTACTTC	CASSFQGAYEQYF
TRBV7-9	TRBD1	NA	TRBJ1-2	TGTGCCAGCAGCGAAACCTCGACAGGGTTCTATGGCTACACCTTC	CASSETSTGFYGYTF
TRBV19	NA	NA	TRBJ2-2	TGTGCCAGTCGATTCCCTACAGGGAAGCGCACCGGGGAGCTGTTTTTT	CASRFPTGKRTGELFF
TRBV6-1	TRBD1	NA	TRBJ1-1	TGTGCCAGCAGTACAGGGGCCATAAAGAACACTGAAGCTTTCTTT	CASSTGAIKNTEAFF
TRBV18	NA	NA	TRBJ1-4	TGTGCCAGCTCACCCGACAGACAGACAACAGGGGAAAAACTGTTTTTT	CASSPDRQTTGEKLFF
TRBV28	TRBD1	few	TRBJ1-5	TGTGCCAGCAGTTTACCGGGACAGGACAATCAGCCCCAGCATTTT	CASSLPGQDNQPQHF
TRBV2	TRBD1	NA	TRBJ2-7	TGTGCCAGCGCGACAGGGACGATTTCCTACGAGCAGTACTTC	CASATGTISYEQYF
TRBV6-5	NA	NA	TRBJ2-1	TGTGCCAGCAGATCCGGGACTCGGGGAGTCGCTGAGCAGTTCTTC	CASRSGTRGVAEQFF
TRBV29-1	TRBD2	NA	TRBJ2-7	TGCAGCGTTGGTCTATCCCCCGGGACTAGCGGGTTCTACGAGCAGTACTTC	CSVGLSPGTSGFYEQYF
TRBV19	TRBD2	NA	TRBJ2-1	TGTGCCAGTAGTCTTACTAGCGGGAGGAGGGATGAGCAGTTCTTC	CASSLTSGRRDEQFF
TRBV4-2	NA	NA	TRBJ1-5	TGTGCCAGCAGCCAAGACGGAGAGTGGGGGGGCAGTCAGCCCCAGCATTTT	CASSQDGEWGGSQPQHF
TRBV5-1	NA	NA	TRBJ2-3	TGCGCCAGCAGCTTACAGGCTGCCCTCACAGATACGCAGTATTTT	CASSLQAALTDTQYF
TRBV19	TRBD1	NA	TRBJ2-7	TGTGCCAGTAGTATGGACAGGGGGTCCTACGAGCAGTACTTC	CASSMDRGSYEQYF
TRBV2	TRBD1	few	TRBJ2-3	TGTGCCAGCACTCGAGATCAGGGGGCTTCGACAGATACGCAGTATTTT	CASTRDQGASTDTQYF
TRBV28	NA	NA	TRBJ2-1	TGTGCCAGCAATCAGGACAGCTCCTACAATGAGCAGTTCTTC	CASNQDSSYNEQFF
TRBV27	NA	NA	TRBJ2-5	TGTGCCAGCAGCTTAGTTGGCCGGACCCAGTACTTC	CASSLVGRTQYF
TRBV7-3	NA	few	TRBJ1-1	TGTGCCAGCAGCCAACGTACAGGGTCGGCCACTGAAGCTTTCTTT	CASSQRTGSATEAFF
TRBV5-6	TRBD1	few	TRBJ1-1	TGTGCCAGCAGCGTGACAGGGGAAGCTTTCTTT	CASSVTGEAFF
TRBV29-1	TRBD1	NA	TRBJ1-1	TGCAGCGACGTCCGGACAGGGCGAACTGAAGCTTTCTTT	CSDVRTGRTEAFF
TRBV18	NA	NA	TRBJ2-7	TGTGCCAGCTCACCAAGTGGGCCCTCCTCGGGAGAGCAGTACTTC	CASSPSGPSSGEQYF